This TCR beta chain was found in a study of T-cell memory formation after mild COVID-19. Study-level results: Mainly CM and EM harbored the contracting CD4+ clones; mainly EMRA harbored the CD8+ ones.

There are 16 residues in the CDR3. Trimming removed 0 bases from V and 6 bases from J; junction bases left unmatched: 5. CDR1 KGHSH and CDR2 LQKENI come from the germline V gene. TCRdb ran MiXCR on the 5' RACE reads and lists one entry per CDR3 protein. The sample yields approximately 560,000 distinct CDR3 sequences, 17% seen once. For this clonotype: The antigen is unknown.

V is TRBV18 and J is TRBJ1-6; TRBD1 matches 7 bases. The sequencing sample was made of PBMCs or a T cell subset sorted from them (not recorded which). The clonotype was recovered from an adult woman who had mild COVID-19 (a few samples of this study predate the infection). Cell type and time point are not known. CDR3 in amino acids: CASSPPSGQFNSPLHF. The CDR3 coding sequence is TGTGCCAGCTCACCACCGTCGGGACAGTTTAATTCACCCCTCCACTTT.